The following is a TCR beta chain sequence with its context. Germline V gene lookup returns CDR1 MNHEY and CDR2 SVGAGI. V lost 5 bases to trimming and J lost 4 bases; unmatched junction nucleotides: 7. The CDR3 runs to 14 residues. As originally analysed: Using reference gene primer amplification, nucleated cell counts were estimated. Clones were read by immunoSEQ multiplex PCR, and TCRdb kept only the in-frame ones, dropping some. The V and J calls and the clone size are those of that table, but D and trimming were determined from the DNA. Seen here are more than 95,000 clones, around three quarters observed once, and the top ten hold 30% to 45%. This sample is part of a study of blood T cell repertoires in COVID-19. Study as a whole: In each case, the material was cDNA or gDNA derived from T cells, B-cell-depleted T cells, or PBMCs.

V and J are TRBV6-5 and TRBJ1-2, with 7 positions matching TRBD1. The sample taken for sequencing was peripheral blood. The receptor comes from a man between 35 and 55 years old with active or convalescent COVID-19. The CDR3 coding sequence is TGTGCCAGCAGTCCCGGACAGGTTGTCTATGGCTACACCTTC. Protein product: CASSPGQVVYGYTF.